One sample yielded the 27 T cell receptor beta chains listed below, sequenced in a study of cytomegalovirus exposure and HLA in healthy donors (dated by TCRdb to between 2016 and 2019). The library was produced with the immunoSEQ multiplex PCR assay. A mixture of 60 forward primers for TCR Vbeta segments and 13 reverse primers for TCR Jbeta segments was used in the multiplex PCR. What TCRdb holds here is the immuneACCESS table cut down to in-frame rearrangements. Part of the clones is not present; checked against another copy, under half of the missing clones reflect an unresolved V gene, and the others are unexplained. This sample has 150,000 to 200,000 clones in its table, and about 65% of those were observed once. About 1.6% of the sample lies in the top ten. The sample comprised PBMCs. These receptors all stem from a girl aged 10 to 17 in good health and CMV-seronegative.

This rearrangement joins TRBV5-1 to TRBJ2-1; a weak D match, TRBD1 (5 bases). This CDR3 has 14 residues. Trimming removed 2 bases at V and 10 bases at J, with 16 bases between. From germline, CDR1 is SGHRS and CDR2 YFSETQ. CDR3 sequence reads: CASSLGAGQKEQFF. In nucleotides, the CDR3 is TGCGCCAGCAGCTTAGGGGCCGGGCAAAAGGAGCAGTTCTTC.

The CDR3 loop is CASSTKRQIMNTEAFF. CDR3 sequence (DNA): TGTGCCAGTAGTACAAAACGACAGATTATGAACACTGAAGCTTTCTTT. The chain employs TRBV19 and TRBJ1-1, with D perhaps TRBD1 (5 bases). Trimming took 4 bases from V and 0 from J, leaving 15 bases between them. Germline values: CDR1 LNHDA, CDR2 SQIVND (reference sequence). The CDR3 spans 16 residues.

This chain uses TRBV19 with TRBJ1-1, with D perhaps TRBD1 (6 bases). Trimming stripped 6 bases from V and 0 bases from J, with 8 bases between. This CDR3 is built from 13 residues. Looked up from germline, CDR1 is LNHDA and CDR2 is SQIVND (reference sequence). CDR3 DNA sequence: TGTGCCAGTAGGGGACAAATGAACACTGAAGCTTTCTTT. It codes for CASRGQMNTEAFF.

This chain connects TRBV6-1 to TRBJ1-1, with D perhaps matching TRBD1 (6 bases). V was cut by 2 bases and J by 5 bases, with 12 bases left in between. The V gene's germline CDR1 is MNHNS and CDR2 SASEGT. This CDR3 region has 14 residues. CDR3 nucleotides: TGTGCCAGCAGTGAAAGCAGGGGAAGTACTGAAGCTTTCTTT. It is translated as CASSESRGSTEAFF.

The chain couples TRBV2 to TRBJ2-3; TRBD2 aligns across 11 bases. CDR1 SNHLY and CDR2 FYNNEI come from the germline V gene. CDR3 length: 16 amino acids. The V gene end was trimmed by 5 bases and the J gene end by 3 bases; junction bases not matched to a gene: 7. In nucleotides, the CDR3 is TGTGCCAGCAGTCTACTGGCTAGCGGGGGGACAGATACGCAGTATTTT. It translates to CASSLLASGGTDTQYF.

This clone turned up a few times. The genes are TRBV7-9 and TRBJ1-3; D remains unclear. Germline CDR1 is SEHNR and CDR2 is FQNEAQ (reference sequence). V was pared by 5 bases and J by 1 base, with 9 bases between. The CDR3 is 14 amino acids. This chain's CDR3 is CASSPFRSGNTIYF. For the CDR3, the DNA is TGTGCCAGCAGCCCCTTTAGATCTGGAAACACCATATATTTT. The complete variable domain, with remaining parts taken from reference TRBV7-9 and TRBJ1-3, reads DTGVSQNPRHKITKRGQNVTFRCDPISEHNRLYWYRQTLGQGPEFLTYFQNEAQLEKSRLLSDRFSAERPKGSFSTLEIQRTEQGDSAMYLCASSPFRSGNTIYFGEGSWLTVV.

This chain uses TRBV29-1 with TRBJ1-1; D is uncertain. This CDR3 is 12 amino acids long. V was cut by 4 bases and J by 5 bases, with 11 bases left in between. The germline CDR1 and CDR2 sequences are SQVTM and ANQGSEA. This chain's CDR3 is CSVGGSVTEAFF. In DNA, the CDR3 is TGCAGCGTTGGCGGGTCGGTGACTGAAGCTTTCTTT.

The table lists this clone with a few counts. This chain joins TRBV7-9 and TRBJ1-6; no reliable D call. V dropped 4 bases and J dropped 6 bases, with 19 bases sitting between them. The CDR3 covers 17 residues. Germline CDR1 is SEHNR and CDR2 is FQNEAQ (reference sequence). Written as DNA, the CDR3 is TGTGCCAGCAGCTCCGAGCCGGGTGTAGCAGCTAATTCACCCCTCCACTTT. Translated, it gives CASSSEPGVAANSPLHF.

Points on this clone: The junction differs from germline at one of its ends, possibly a read error. V gene TRBV6-5 combines with J gene TRBJ1-6, with D perhaps matching TRBD1 (5 bases). Germline CDR1 reads MNHEY; CDR2 reads SVGAGI. This CDR3 is built from 14 residues. The CDR3 DNA follows: TGTGCCGGCAGAAACAGCAACAGGAATTCACCCCTCCACTTT. This encodes CAGRNSNRNSPLHF.

The chain is built from TRBV9 and TRBJ1-2; weak D call: TRBD1 (5 bases). The CDR3 spans 15 residues. Trimming took off 4 bases at V and 6 bases at J, with 19 bases between the two ends. Germline V gene data show CDR1 as SGDLS and CDR2 as YYNGEE. This CDR3 reads CASSPRRGWGDGYTF. In DNA form, the CDR3 reads TGTGCCAGCAGCCCACGCCGGGGCTGGGGGGATGGCTACACCTTC.

The chain joins TRBV6-5 to TRBJ2-2, with D maybe TRBD1 (5 bases). Germline assignment: CDR1 MNHEY and CDR2 SVGAGI. Trimming took 6 bases from V and 4 from J, leaving 12 bases between them. The CDR3 runs to 14 residues. CDR3 in amino acids: CASRRYRSTGELFF. The CDR3 nucleotides read TGTGCCAGCAGACGATACAGGTCCACCGGGGAGCTGTTTTTT.

This clone was found a few times. The chain is built from TRBV21-1 and TRBJ1-2; the table's D call, TRBD1, has no DNA check behind it. TRBV21-1 constitutes a pseudogene. There are 13 residues in the CDR3. For the CDR3, the DNA is TGTGCCAGACAGGGTTGGGCTAACTATGGCTACACCTTC. Translated: CARQGWANYGYTF.

This chain connects TRBV28 to TRBJ2-7, with TRBD2 matching 8 bases. The CDR3 has 14 residues. V trimming: 3 bases; J trimming: 2 bases; junction bases outside the gene matches: 3. The V gene's germline CDR1 is MDHEN and CDR2 SYDVKM. CDR3 in DNA: TGTGCCAGCAGTTTTCAAGCGGGGGCCTACGAGCAGTACTTC. Translated, it gives CASSFQAGAYEQYF.

V and J are TRBV4-1 and TRBJ1-3, with TRBD1 matching 8 bases. The germline gives CDR1 MGHRA, CDR2 YSYEKL. After removal of 1 base from V and 5 bases from J, the junction contained 7 bases not matched to a gene. The CDR3 covers 16 residues. The CDR3 sequence: CASSQVGQGRRNTIYF. The CDR3 nucleotides read TGCGCCAGCAGCCAAGTTGGACAGGGACGGAGAAACACCATATATTTT.

The chain joins TRBV18 to TRBJ1-1; TRBD1 might be the D (5 bases). This CDR3 has 14 amino acids. Trimming left V 3 bases short and J 4 bases short, with 12 bases between. Germline V gives CDR1 KGHSH, CDR2 LQKENI. CDR3 nucleotide sequence: TGTGCCAGCTCACCGGGTCCGGGGGTCACTGAAGCTTTCTTT. Translating it yields CASSPGPGVTEAFF.

Comments on this clone: An end of the junction differs from the germline gene, which may be a read error. The chain couples TRBV2 to TRBJ1-2; no firm D call. This CDR3 region has 13 residues. The V gene's germline CDR1 is SNHLY and CDR2 FYNNEI. This chain's CDR3 is CASRDREESFYAF. The CDR3 coding sequence is TGTGCCAGCAGAGACCGGGAAGAGTCCTTTTACGCCTTC.

The V gene is TRBV10-3, the J gene TRBJ1-1; TRBD1 agrees at 8 bases. CDR1 is ENHRY, CDR2 SYGVKD, per germline. Unmatched junction bases numbered 4, after V lost 2 bases and J lost 11 bases. This CDR3 contains 12 residues. CDR3 coding DNA: TGTGCCATCAGTGAGGGACAGGGAAGGGCTTTCTTT. It translates to CAISEGQGRAFF.

This sequence joins TRBV23-1 and TRBJ2-1, with TRBD2 matching over 14 bases. TRBV23-1 is an ORF for which the function is uncertain. The V segment lost 5 bases and the J segment 6 bases; nucleotides outside the gene matches: 12. The CDR3 has 18 residues. The CDR3 loop reads CASSSRLAGGPRLNEQFF. As DNA, the CDR3 is TGCGCCAGCAGTTCCCGACTAGCGGGGGGGCCGCGGCTCAATGAGCAGTTCTTC.

This clone was seen only a few times. The CDR3 sequence is CASSLGIGGADSPLHF. CDR3 DNA sequence: TGCGCCAGCAGCTTGGGGATCGGGGGGGCTGATTCACCCCTCCACTTT. The chain combines TRBV5-1 with TRBJ1-6; TRBD1 might be the D (6 bases). V gave up 0 bases and J gave up 8 bases, with 15 bases separating them. Germline CDR1 reads SGHRS; CDR2 reads YFSETQ. CDR3 size: 16 residues.

The chain links TRBV2 to TRBJ1-5; tentatively, D is TRBD1 (5 bases). The V and J ends lost 6 bases and 7 bases respectively, with 10 bases between them. CDR1 SNHLY and CDR2 FYNNEI come from the germline V gene. The CDR3 has 12 amino acids. The CDR3 DNA sequence: TGTGCCAGCAGGGGGACTGAACAGCCCCAGCATTTT. Its protein is CASRGTEQPQHF.

This sequence joins TRBV6-4 and TRBJ2-1; 7 bases map to TRBD1. The CDR3 is 15 residues long. Germline V gives CDR1 MRHNA, CDR2 SNTAGT. V was clipped by 6 bases and J by 6 bases; unmatched bases: 11. CDR3 coding DNA: TGTGCCAGCAGCGAAAAGACAGGGTCGGGCAATGAGCAGTTCTTC. Protein product: CASSEKTGSGNEQFF.

This sequence joins TRBV7-9 and TRBJ2-2; 7 bases align to TRBD1. Trimming removed 5 bases from V and 0 bases from J; junction bases left unmatched: 9. Germline V lookup: CDR1 SEHNR, CDR2 FQNEAQ (reference sequence). The CDR3 has 17 residues. DNA of the CDR3: TGTGCCAGCAGCCTCCCAGCGGACAGGTCGAACACCGGGGAGCTGTTTTTT. Residues: CASSLPADRSNTGELFF.

The chain carries TRBV11-2 and TRBJ2-7; 10 nucleotides line up with TRBD2. The germline gives CDR1 SGHAT, CDR2 FQNNGV. CDR3 size: 14 residues. J lost 5 bases, V lost 2 bases, and 3 bases had no gene match. The CDR3 region has the DNA TGTGCCAGCAGCTTAACACTAGCGGGGAACGAGCAGTACTTC. It is translated as CASSLTLAGNEQYF.

The chain combines TRBV6-5 with TRBJ1-1, with 7 bases lining up with TRBD1. Trimming removed 2 bases from V and 5 bases from J; junction bases left unmatched: 8. Germline V CDR1 and CDR2: MNHEY, SVGAGI. This CDR3 is built from 15 residues. The CDR3 bases are TGTGCCAGCAGTTACGGGGGCCAGGGGGTGACTGAAGCTTTCTTT. Encoded protein: CASSYGGQGVTEAFF.

This clone was counted only a few times. The V call is TRBV9, the J call TRBJ2-1; 10 bases line up with TRBD1. Germline-derived CDR1 and CDR2 are SGDLS and YYNGEE. V lost 0 bases and J lost 6; bases outside the gene matches: 9. The CDR3 loop spans 17 amino acids. The CDR3 reads CASSVATMGQGLNEQFF. The CDR3, as DNA: TGTGCCAGCAGCGTAGCTACGATGGGACAGGGGCTCAATGAGCAGTTCTTC. Complete variable domain (other parts from reference TRBV9 and TRBJ2-1): DSGVTQTPKHLITATGQRVTLRCSPRSGDLSVYWYQQSLDQGLQFLIQYYNGEERAKGNILERFSAQQFPDLHSELNLSSLELGDSALYFCASSVATMGQGLNEQFFGPGTRLTVL.

To note about this clone: This specimen includes other DNA sequences encoding the same CDR3. The V gene is TRBV7-7, the J gene TRBJ2-1; the D is unclear. Trimming took off 6 bases at V and 10 bases at J, with 13 bases between the two ends. Germline V gives CDR1 SSHAT, CDR2 FNYEAQ (reference sequence). The CDR3 extends over 12 amino acids. CDR3 sequence (DNA): TGTGCCAGCAGTTCCGGTGCCAACGAGCAGTTCTTC. This gives the protein CASSSGANEQFF.

This clone appeared a few times. The chain carries TRBV30 and TRBJ1-3; TRBD1 is a possible D gene (6 bases). CDR1 GTSNPN and CDR2 SVGIG come from the germline V gene (reference sequence). The V and J ends lost 6 bases and 0 bases respectively, with 18 bases between them. This CDR3 is built from 16 residues. CDR3 in amino acids: CACSPGGAHSGNTIYF. The DNA for the CDR3 is TGTGCCTGCAGCCCGGGGGGGGCCCACTCTGGAAACACCATATATTTT.